The present entry profiles one T cell receptor (beta chain) with its context. The sample is drawn from a study of blood T cell repertoires in COVID-19. Study overall: T cells, B-cell-depleted T cells, or PBMCs provided the cDNA or gDNA that served as material.

Authors' processing steps: It was from reference gene primer amplification that nucleated cell counts were estimated. The repertoire was sequenced with immunoSEQ multiplex PCR; TCRdb's copy has only in-frame clones and lacks some. Clone size and the V and J calls come from that table; the DNA yielded D and trimming. The repertoire holds hundreds of thousands of clones, with just over 85% as singletons. V lost 4 bases to trimming and J lost 9 bases, with 16 bases between them. Germline assignment: CDR1 SGHDT and CDR2 YYEEEE. The CDR3 sequence is 13 residues long. Material: PBMCs or T cells enriched from blood (not recorded which). This TCR was recovered from a young man who had recovered from COVID-19. The V call is TRBV5-6, the J call TRBJ1-2; D is unclear. CDR3 DNA: TGTGCCAGCAGCCGGCTCATGGGAGGAAGCTACACCTTC. Its protein product is CASSRLMGGSYTF.